The present T cell receptor (beta chain) was sequenced within a study of blood T cell repertoires in COVID-19. This CDR3 spans 15 amino acids. Germline-derived CDR1 and CDR2 are LNHDA and SQIVND (reference sequence). V was shortened by 2 bases and J by 1 base, with 9 bases between the two germline ends. Generated by immunoSEQ multiplex PCR, the TCRdb table keeps only in-frame clones and is missing some. The sample shows under 250,000 clones, 86% of them seen only once. Patients in Seattle were enrolled during active infection, then followed longitudinally. This TCR derives from a man aged 45-60 years with COVID-19, enrolled during active disease. Sequenced input: peripheral blood. The gene calls are TRBV19 and TRBJ1-5; the D gene is possibly TRBD1 (6 bases). The chain's CDR3 is CASSIWGRSNQPQHF. In nucleotides, the CDR3 is TGTGCCAGTAGTATATGGGGGCGGAGCAATCAGCCCCAGCATTTT.